This T cell receptor (beta chain) was captured in a study of cytomegalovirus exposure and HLA in healthy donors. Vbeta (60) and Jbeta (13) primers were used in the PCR. Profiling relied on immunoSEQ multiplex PCR, and the TCRdb table lists in-frame clones only, not all of them. This table has 55,000 to 85,000 clones, 78% appearing once. Between the trimmed V and J ends, which lost 1 base and 4 bases, there was a span of 7 bases. In germline, CDR1 is PRHDT, CDR2 FYEKMQ (reference sequence). This CDR3 has 14 amino acids. Overall study results and limits: Rare sequences made up most TCRs, while some public TCRs were found in many donors. An analysis was carried out at a later point. It showed that HLA-associated TCR beta chains were more clonally expanded than equally common non-associated chains. Later analysis showed TCR association rates varying by HLA locus, highest for DRB1 and lowest for HLA-C. A few CMV-associated chains proved CMV antigen-specific in vitro.

Worth noting for this clone: The antigen is not known.

Sequences were obtained from PBMCs. V and J are TRBV13 and TRBJ2-2, with D possibly TRBD1 on 5 matching bases. The source is a man aged 18 to 30 in good health and CMV-seropositive. This CDR3 is CASSLAGITGELFF. The CDR3 nucleotides are TGTGCCAGCAGCTTAGCAGGGATCACCGGGGAGCTGTTTTTT.